The clone carrying this TCR beta chain was detected only once. As yet, its antigen is unknown. The data were taken from a study of shared clonotypes between healthy human individuals. Turning to the study itself: CD8 memory received one plate per donor, CD8 naive two, CD4 memory three and CD4 naive three.

Positive CCR7 selection of CD45RO-negative cells yielded the naive CD8 cells, and terminally differentiated effector memory CD45RA+ cells were excluded. In the authors' methods: There were no quality scores in the junction-only immunoSEQ sequences, so filtering differed. Assay: immunoSEQ multiplex PCR; the TCRdb copy retains only in-frame clones and omits some. The V and J calls and the clone size are those of that table, but D and trimming were determined from the DNA. The table has some 2 million clones, roughly 95% seen once. General observations from the study: Clonotype sharing among donors was expected to depend on sequencing depth. Memory subsets generally showed smaller estimated richness than naive subsets did.

This clonotype was sampled from a man between 18 and 29 years old in good health. Specimen: naive CD8+ T cells sorted from blood.

The CDR3 region has the DNA TGTGCCAGCAACCCACTAGCGGGGGGGGCGGATGAGCAGTTCTTC. Translating gives CASNPLAGGADEQFF. The gene calls are TRBV6-5 and TRBJ2-1, with 13 bases fitting TRBD2. CDR1 is MNHEY and CDR2 is SVGAGI in the germline V gene. Germline trimming cut 7 bases from V and 8 bases from J; bases unmatched to any gene: 8. The CDR3 is made up of 15 amino acids.